A few counts support the clone carrying this TCR beta chain. The antigen is unknown. The data derive from a study of vaccination effects on CD4 cells after COVID-19. This table comes from immunoSEQ multiplex PCR, and its TCRdb copy is limited to in-frame clones, with some not included. Found here are 20,000 to 25,000 clones, less than 75% of them singletons; the top ten hold roughly 11%. At the end of about 10 days of culture, CD4+ T cells were isolated. The sequence came from a human donor who received a COVID-19 vaccine. This specimen was CD4+ T cells from PBMCs cultured without peptide, taken before COVID-19 vaccination.

As DNA, the CDR3 is TGTGCCTGCGGACAGGGTATTTATGGCTACACCTTC. Its translation is CACGQGIYGYTF. This chain uses TRBV30 with TRBJ1-2; 8 bases agree with TRBD1. The germline CDR1 and CDR2 sequences are GTSNPN and SVGIG (reference sequence). Trimming cost V 6 bases and J 5 bases; bases outside gene matches: 5. This CDR3 contains 12 residues.